These 21 T cell receptor beta chains share one sample of origin, sequenced in a study of technical replicates of blood from a few donors. The method was immunoSEQ multiplex PCR; TCRdb's version includes in-frame clones alone and lacks a portion of them. The sample has nearly 70,000 clones; approximately 89% are singletons. Sequencing was carried out using PBMCs. All receptors derive from a human donor in good health. Some clones in this sample may be carry-over from other donors' samples.

The genes are TRBV2 and TRBJ1-2; TRBD1 matches 9 bases. In germline, CDR1 is SNHLY, CDR2 FYNNEI. This CDR3 comprises 14 residues. V shed 6 bases and J 6 bases; nucleotides not matched to a gene: 8. This chain's CDR3 is CASSRKGQGHGYTF. In DNA, the CDR3 is TGTGCCAGCAGCCGAAAGGGACAGGGTCATGGCTACACCTTC.

The chain recombines TRBV5-4 with TRBJ1-1, with D possibly matching TRBD1 (5 bases). The V gene's germline CDR1 is SGHNT and CDR2 YYREEE (reference sequence). This CDR3 contains 13 residues. Trimming took 2 bases from V and 11 from J, leaving 16 bases between them. The CDR3 is CASSLFLGGEAFF. Here the CDR3 DNA reads TGTGCCAGCAGCTTATTTCTTGGGGGGGAGGCTTTCTTT.

The genes are TRBV7-2 and TRBJ2-1, with 9 bases lining up with TRBD2. Trimming cost V 5 bases and J 11 bases; bases outside gene matches: 13. Germline CDR1 SGHTA, CDR2 FQGNSA. This CDR3 is 15 amino acids long. CDR3 loop: CASSRRTLAGGQQFF. The CDR3 region has the DNA TGTGCCAGCAGCCGAAGAACTCTGGCGGGAGGGCAGCAGTTCTTC.

The chain is built from TRBV2 and TRBJ1-5; 9 bases are shared with TRBD1. CDR3 length: 15 amino acids. V lost 6 bases to trimming and J lost 0 bases; unmatched junction nucleotides: 3. From germline, CDR1 is SNHLY and CDR2 FYNNEI. Written as DNA, the CDR3 is TGTGCCAGCAGGGGGACAGGGTATAGCAATCAGCCCCAGCATTTT. The encoded protein is CASRGTGYSNQPQHF.

The chain has TRBV5-6 and TRBJ1-5; TRBD1 might be the D (5 bases). V lost 2 bases and J lost 0, with 9 bases in between. CDR3 size: 15 residues. Germline assignment: CDR1 SGHDT and CDR2 YYEEEE. The CDR3 reads CASSFRETSNQPQHF. The CDR3 bases are TGTGCCAGCAGCTTCAGGGAAACTAGCAATCAGCCCCAGCATTTT.

This chain links TRBV25-1 with TRBJ2-1, with D maybe TRBD2 (5 bases). The CDR3 is 14 amino acids. Between the trimmed V and J ends, which lost 8 bases and 9 bases, there was a span of 20 bases. CDR1 MGHDK and CDR2 SYGVNS come from the germline V gene. The CDR3: CASGPVGSNTEQFF. CDR3 bases: TGTGCCAGCGGCCCTGTGGGGAGTAATACTGAGCAGTTCTTC.

The chain couples TRBV1 to TRBJ1-5; TRBD1 reflects the table's D call only, with no check against the DNA. TRBV1 is designated a pseudogene. The CDR3 extends over 14 amino acids. The CDR3 loop is CTSSPGQGNQPQHF. As DNA, the CDR3 is TGCACCAGCAGCCCGGGACAGGGCAATCAGCCCCAGCATTTT.

The genes are TRBV5-8 and TRBJ2-4; possible D gene TRBD2, 6 bases. Per the germline V gene, CDR1 is SGHTS and CDR2 is YDEGEE. V was pared by 2 bases and J by 0 bases, with 15 bases between. The CDR3 spans 17 residues. The CDR3 nucleotides are TGTGCCAGCAGCTTTGGAATAGAGGGACTAGCCAAAAACATTCAGTACTTC. Protein: CASSFGIEGLAKNIQYF. Using reference TRBV5-8 and TRBJ2-4 for the parts outside the CDR3, the full variable domain is EAGVTQSPTHLIKTRGQQATLRCSPISGHTSVYWYQQALGLGLQFLLWYDEGEERNRGNFPPRFSGRQFPNYSSELNVNALELEDSALYLCASSFGIEGLAKNIQYFGAGTRLSVL.

This clone was seen a handful of times. The chain couples TRBV7-2 to TRBJ1-2, with D perhaps matching TRBD1 (6 bases). Looked up from germline, CDR1 is SGHTA and CDR2 is FQGNSA. Between the trimmed V and J ends, which lost 5 bases and 8 bases, there was a span of 18 bases. The CDR3 has 14 amino acids. This chain's CDR3 is CASSISGGARGYTF. The CDR3 bases are TGTGCCAGCAGCATTAGCGGGGGGGCGAGGGGCTACACCTTC.

The chain uses TRBV2 and TRBJ2-7; tentatively, D is TRBD1 (5 bases). The CDR3 length is 12 residues. Germline CDR1 SNHLY, CDR2 FYNNEI. V lost 5 bases to trimming and J lost 4 bases, with 9 bases between them. The CDR3: CASSRTGYEQYF. For the CDR3, the DNA is TGTGCCAGCAGTAGAACAGGATACGAGCAGTACTTC. The full variable domain, completed using reference TRBV2 and TRBJ2-7, is EPEVTQTPSHQVTQMGQEVILRCVPISNHLYFYWYRQILGQKVEFLVSFYNNEISEKSEIFDDQFSVERPDGSNFTLKIRSTKLEDSAMYFCASSRTGYEQYFGPGTRLTVT.

This rearrangement joins TRBV2 to TRBJ2-7; tentatively, D is TRBD1 (7 bases). V dropped 6 bases and J dropped 7 bases, with 13 bases sitting between them. CDR1 and CDR2 from the germline V gene are SNHLY and FYNNEI. The CDR3 is 12 residues long. The CDR3, as DNA: TGTGCCAGCAGGGTGACAGGGAGGGAGCAGTACTTC. Its translation: CASRVTGREQYF.

This chain joins TRBV7-6 and TRBJ2-3, with a possible D match to TRBD1 (6 bases). Germline values: CDR1 SGHVS, CDR2 FNYEAQ. CDR3 size: 15 residues. Trimming removed 2 bases at V and 3 bases at J, with 12 bases between. The CDR3 loop reads CASSLSGQRTDTQYF. CDR3 nucleotide sequence: TGTGCCAGCAGCTTATCCGGACAGAGAACAGATACGCAGTATTTT.

In this sample, this clone turned up once. CDR3 loop: CASSEGAQGKGLYGYTF. The CDR3, as DNA: TGTGCCAGCAGTGAAGGTGCCCAGGGGAAGGGGCTCTATGGCTACACCTTC. The rearrangement links TRBV6-1 to TRBJ1-2; D possibly corresponds to TRBD1 (6 bases). The CDR3 totals 17 residues. The V gene's germline CDR1 is MNHNS and CDR2 SASEGT. The V end lost 1 base, the J end lost 4 bases, and 19 bases lay between the germline ends.

The chain has TRBV18 and TRBJ2-7; tentative D call: TRBD1 (6 bases). There are 17 residues in the CDR3. Germline V gives CDR1 KGHSH, CDR2 LQKENI. V lost 2 bases, J lost 2 bases, and 19 bases lay in between. CDR3 amino acids: CASSPGLGDKKPYEQYF. The CDR3 coding sequence is TGTGCCAGCTCACCAGGGCTTGGGGACAAAAAGCCCTACGAGCAGTACTTC.

The chain carries TRBV29-1 and TRBJ1-2; D is possibly TRBD1 (6 bases). This CDR3 comprises 14 residues. Germline V CDR1 and CDR2: SQVTM, ANQGSEA. Trimming stripped 3 bases from V and 0 bases from J, with 11 bases between. The CDR3 here is CSVERTETNYGYTF. CDR3 in DNA: TGCAGCGTTGAGAGGACAGAAACTAACTATGGCTACACCTTC.

The rearrangement links TRBV5-1 to TRBJ2-3; tentatively, D is TRBD1 (6 bases). Germline values: CDR1 SGHRS, CDR2 YFSETQ. V was trimmed by 0 bases and J by 6 bases, leaving 11 bases between them. CDR3 length equals 14 residues. The CDR3 bases are TGCGCCAGCAGCTTGGCGCCGAGGGGGGATACGCAGTATTTT. Encoded protein: CASSLAPRGDTQYF.

The V gene is TRBV7-2, the J gene TRBJ1-1; TRBD1 matches at 9 bases. The CDR3 is 13 amino acids. Looked up from germline, CDR1 is SGHTA and CDR2 is FQGNSA. V was clipped by 5 bases and J by 5 bases; unmatched bases: 3. CDR3 residues: CASSIGTGTEAFF. DNA of the CDR3: TGTGCCAGCAGCATCGGGACAGGGACTGAAGCTTTCTTT.

CDR3: CASTNGGGYSPLHF. The DNA for the CDR3 is TGCGCCAGCACCAATGGTGGCGGTTATTCACCCCTCCACTTT. This sequence joins TRBV5-1 and TRBJ1-6; D gene ambiguous. The CDR3 runs to 14 residues. The germline CDR1 and CDR2 sequences are SGHRS and YFSETQ. Trimming shortened V by 6 bases and J by 8 bases, and 15 bases separated the two germline ends.

The genes are TRBV9 and TRBJ1-5; the D gene is possibly TRBD1 (5 bases). Trimming pared 2 bases from V and 4 bases from J, leaving 13 bases between. Germline values: CDR1 SGDLS, CDR2 YYNGEE. CDR3 length equals 15 residues. CDR3 residues: CASSVGGERNQPQHF. The CDR3 DNA sequence: TGTGCCAGCAGCGTTGGGGGGGAGAGAAATCAGCCCCAGCATTTT. Using reference TRBV9 and TRBJ1-5 for the parts outside the CDR3, the full variable domain is DSGVTQTPKHLITATGQRVTLRCSPRSGDLSVYWYQQSLDQGLQFLIQYYNGEERAKGNILERFSAQQFPDLHSELNLSSLELGDSALYFCASSVGGERNQPQHFGDGTRLSIL.

The chain carries TRBV18 and TRBJ1-2; D perhaps matches TRBD1 (6 bases). Germline V gives CDR1 KGHSH, CDR2 LQKENI. V was cut by 1 base and J by 3 bases, with 18 bases left in between. The CDR3 is 17 residues long. CDR3 nucleotides: TGTGCCAGCTCACCACAGACCTCGATGGGGGCTGACTATGGCTACACCTTC. Protein sequence: CASSPQTSMGADYGYTF.

This chain uses TRBV7-9 with TRBJ1-1; TRBD1 agrees at 10 bases. Germline assignment: CDR1 SEHNR and CDR2 FQNEAQ (reference sequence). V lost 5 bases, J lost 4 bases, and 4 bases stayed unmatched. The CDR3 sequence is 14 residues long. CDR3 coding DNA: TGTGCCAGCAGCCCCGGACAGGGGGTCACTGAAGCTTTCTTT. Its translation is CASSPGQGVTEAFF. The full variable domain, with the rest looked up from reference TRBV7-9 and TRBJ1-1, is DTGVSQNPRHKITKRGQNVTFRCDPISEHNRLYWYRQTLGQGPEFLTYFQNEAQLEKSRLLSDRFSAERPKGSFSTLEIQRTEQGDSAMYLCASSPGQGVTEAFFGQGTRLTVV.